Each of the 27 T cell receptor beta chains below was sequenced from the same sample in a study of shared clonotypes between healthy human individuals. Using immunoSEQ multiplex PCR, the repertoire was profiled, and TCRdb retains in-frame clones only, with some absent. This table holds millions of clones, 85% to 95% found once. The sample taken for sequencing was naive CD4+ T cells from PBMCs. The subset here: CD45RA+ positively selected. All receptors come from a man aged 18 to 29 in good health. Some clones in this sample may be carry-over from other donors' samples.

This chain links TRBV7-2 with TRBJ2-3; 7 bases are a match to TRBD1. Losses at the gene ends were 5 bases for V and 3 bases for J; bases not matched to a gene: 8. The CDR3 sequence is 15 residues long. Germline CDR1 and CDR2: SGHTA and FQGNSA. The DNA of the CDR3 is TGTGCCAGCAGCCCCGATAGGGGGCTTACAGATACGCAGTATTTT. Translation gives CASSPDRGLTDTQYF.

The chain has TRBV5-1 and TRBJ1-2; 7 bases agree with TRBD1. Losses at the gene ends were 4 bases for V and 3 bases for J; bases not matched to a gene: 6. The CDR3 has 14 residues. The V gene's germline CDR1 is SGHRS and CDR2 YFSETQ. CDR3 coding DNA: TGCGCCAGCAGCCGGGGGGACAGAGACTATGGCTACACCTTC. Amino acid sequence: CASSRGDRDYGYTF.

The rearrangement uses TRBV28 and TRBJ1-5; D gene unclear. The CDR3 extends over 13 amino acids. Trimming shortened V by 5 bases and J by 2 bases, and 7 bases separated the two germline ends. Germline CDR1 MDHEN, CDR2 SYDVKM. CDR3 region: CASSQTGNQPQHF. In DNA, the CDR3 is TGTGCCAGCAGTCAGACGGGCAATCAGCCCCAGCATTTT.

V usage is TRBV25-1 and J usage is TRBJ1-1; 8 nucleotides align to TRBD1. The CDR3 sequence is 15 residues long. V was pared by 4 bases and J by 4 bases, with 8 bases of the junction left unmatched. Germline assignment: CDR1 MGHDK and CDR2 SYGVNS. The CDR3 reads CASSARGRGGTEAFF. For the CDR3, the DNA is TGTGCCAGCAGTGCCAGGGGGCGGGGGGGCACTGAAGCTTTCTTT.

The rearrangement joins TRBV7-2 to TRBJ2-2, with 7 bases aligning to TRBD1. There are 16 residues in the CDR3. Looked up from germline, CDR1 is SGHTA and CDR2 is FQGNSA. V trimming: 4 bases; J trimming: 1 base; junction bases outside the gene matches: 6. In nucleotides, the CDR3 is TGTGCCAGCAGCTACTCCGGGACAGTGAACACCGGGGAGCTGTTTTTT. Its translation is CASSYSGTVNTGELFF.

The chain links TRBV19 to TRBJ1-5; D is unclear. The CDR3 runs 14 residues. With 4 bases removed from V and 4 bases from J, the gap between germline ends came to 11 bases. Germline CDR1 LNHDA, CDR2 SQIVND (reference sequence). Here the CDR3 reads CASSSGRHNQPQHF. The CDR3 DNA is TGTGCCAGTAGTAGTGGACGGCATAATCAGCCCCAGCATTTT. The full variable domain, its missing parts supplied by reference TRBV19 and TRBJ1-5, is DGGITQSPKYLFRKEGQNVTLSCEQNLNHDAMYWYRQDPGQGLRLIYYSQIVNDFQKGDIAEGYSVSREKKESFPLTVTSAQKNPTAFYLCASSSGRHNQPQHFGDGTRLSIL.

There are a few counts of this clone. The CDR3 DNA sequence: TGCGCCAGCGCTAGACAGGTATTGAACACTGAAGCTTTCTTT. Translating it yields CASARQVLNTEAFF. The rearrangement uses TRBV5-1 and TRBJ1-1; a weak D match, TRBD1 (6 bases). The germline CDR1 and CDR2 sequences are SGHRS and YFSETQ. V dropped 7 bases and J dropped 0 bases, with 13 bases sitting between them. CDR3 size: 14 residues.

V gene TRBV9 combines with J gene TRBJ2-2; D remains unclear. This CDR3 has 13 residues. Trimming shortened V by 5 bases and J by 7 bases, and 12 bases separated the two germline ends. Germline-derived CDR1 and CDR2 are SGDLS and YYNGEE. The CDR3 loop is CASSGRPDGELFF. The CDR3 DNA sequence: TGTGCCAGCAGTGGTCGGCCGGACGGGGAGCTGTTTTTT.

The CDR3 DNA reads TGCGCCAGCAGCGCCACGGGACAGGGTAGATATGGCTACACCTTC. Amino acids: CASSATGQGRYGYTF. The V call is TRBV5-1, the J call TRBJ1-2; TRBD1 matches at 9 bases. The V and J ends lost 4 bases and 5 bases, in that order; junction bases with no gene match: 9. Germline CDR1 reads SGHRS; CDR2 reads YFSETQ. This CDR3 is 15 amino acids long.

In its sample, this clone was seen once. This chain links TRBV5-4 with TRBJ2-7; D may be TRBD1 or TRBD2 (5 bases each). This CDR3 is built from 16 residues. V lost 4 bases and J lost 2, with 19 bases in between. CDR1 is SGHNT and CDR2 is YYREEE in the germline V gene (reference sequence). The CDR3 DNA follows: TGTGCCAGCAGCGGGGGAGTGCGAGAGACGACCTACGAGCAGTACTTC. This codes for CASSGGVRETTYEQYF.

The chain recombines TRBV20-1 with TRBJ2-7; 7 nucleotides line up with TRBD1. CDR3 length equals 11 residues. Germline V gene data show CDR1 as DFQATT and CDR2 as SNEGSKA (reference sequence). The ends lost 6 bases at V and 9 bases at J; junction bases unmatched: 8. The CDR3 spells CSAKDRDGQYF. The CDR3, as DNA: TGCAGTGCAAAAGACAGGGATGGGCAGTACTTC.

The chain employs TRBV7-2 and TRBJ1-2; 7 positions match TRBD1. The CDR3 has 14 residues. V gave up 4 bases and J gave up 3 bases; unmatched junction bases: 5. From germline, CDR1 is SGHTA and CDR2 FQGNSA. CDR3: CASSSRTGDYGYTF. For the CDR3, the DNA is TGTGCCAGCAGCTCGAGGACAGGAGACTATGGCTACACCTTC. Using reference TRBV7-2 and TRBJ1-2 for the parts outside the CDR3, the full variable domain is GAGVSQSPSNKVTEKGKDVELRCDPISGHTALYWYRQSLGQGLEFLIYFQGNSAPDKSGLPSDRFSAERTGGSVSTLTIQRTQQEDSAVYLCASSSRTGDYGYTFGSGTRLTVV.

The chain is built from TRBV25-1 and TRBJ1-2; D gene uncertain. Looked up from germline, CDR1 is MGHDK and CDR2 is SYGVNS. V dropped 7 bases and J dropped 0 bases, with 9 bases sitting between them. The CDR3 has 13 amino acids. The CDR3 nucleotides are TGTGCCAGCAACGAGGGAGCTAACTATGGCTACACCTTC. Its protein product is CASNEGANYGYTF.

The chain links TRBV18 to TRBJ2-5; no reliable D call. CDR3 length: 14 residues. The V gene lost 5 bases and the J gene lost 4 bases, with 14 bases spanning the gap. Per germline, CDR1 KGHSH and CDR2 LQKENI. CDR3 DNA: TGTGCCAGCTCATGGACCCGGGTCCCAGAGACCCAGTACTTC. It yields the protein CASSWTRVPETQYF.

As concerns this clone: The same CDR3 arises from other DNA sequences in this sample as well. This chain connects TRBV7-9 to TRBJ1-2, with D possibly matching TRBD1 (5 bases). The CDR3 length is 14 residues. V shed 3 bases and J shed 0 bases, with 8 bases lying between them. Germline CDR1 SEHNR, CDR2 FQNEAQ (reference sequence). The CDR3 DNA follows: TGTGCCAGCAGCTTTACGGGGGCTAACTATGGCTACACCTTC. Translating gives CASSFTGANYGYTF.

This chain uses TRBV4-2 with TRBJ1-2; a weak D match, TRBD1 (5 bases). This CDR3 has 13 amino acids. The germline V gene has CDR1 LGHNA and CDR2 YNFKEQ. The V end lost 1 base, the J end lost 8 bases, and 11 bases lay between the germline ends. Here the CDR3 reads CASSQARVEGYTF. The CDR3 DNA is TGTGCCAGCAGCCAAGCCAGGGTCGAAGGCTACACCTTC.

V gene TRBV9 combines with J gene TRBJ1-1; the match to TRBD1 covers 7 bases. The germline gives CDR1 SGDLS, CDR2 YYNGEE. V dropped 4 bases and J dropped 1; count of bases not matched to a gene: 10. This CDR3 is built from 16 residues. The CDR3 bases are TGTGCCAGCAGCAGAACATGGACAGGACCGAACACTGAAGCTTTCTTT. As protein: CASSRTWTGPNTEAFF.

Of note for this clone: The same CDR3 can be traced to other DNA sequences in this sample. This chain connects TRBV5-1 to TRBJ2-3; D may match TRBD1 or TRBD2 (5 bases each). Trimming took 4 bases from V and 4 from J, leaving 10 bases between them. The CDR3 covers 13 residues. Germline lookup yields CDR1 SGHRS and CDR2 YFSETQ. The CDR3 region is CASSSGGADTQYF. As DNA, the CDR3 is TGCGCCAGCAGCAGTGGGGGTGCAGATACGCAGTATTTT.

The chain has TRBV28 and TRBJ1-2; D gene unclear. The CDR3 covers 13 residues. V dropped 5 bases and J dropped 6 bases, with 13 bases sitting between them. Germline V lookup: CDR1 MDHEN, CDR2 SYDVKM. CDR3 in DNA: TGTGCCAGCAGTAAATCGTGGGGAGATGGCTACACCTTC. It specifies CASSKSWGDGYTF.

The chain combines TRBV29-1 with TRBJ2-5; possible D gene TRBD2, 7 bases. Looked up from germline, CDR1 is SQVTM and CDR2 is ANQGSEA. V shed 3 bases and J shed 5 bases, with 13 bases lying between them. CDR3 length: 13 amino acids. The CDR3 sequence: CSVERGGRETQYF. The CDR3 DNA follows: TGCAGCGTTGAGAGGGGGGGCAGGGAGACCCAGTACTTC.

The count of this clone is one. The genes are TRBV28 and TRBJ1-4; D is perhaps TRBD1 (6 bases). The CDR3 is 16 amino acids. V was pared by 1 base and J by 8 bases, with 17 bases between. Germline CDR1 MDHEN, CDR2 SYDVKM. The CDR3 region is CASSLFHRARREKLFF. CDR3 sequence (DNA): TGTGCCAGCAGTTTATTCCACAGGGCCCGACGAGAAAAACTGTTTTTT.

The genes are TRBV27 and TRBJ2-2; 8 bases are a match to TRBD2. With V trimmed by 5 bases and J by 4 bases, 21 bases remained unmatched. This CDR3 is built from 20 residues. Germline V CDR1 and CDR2: MNHEY, SMNVEV (reference sequence). CDR3 region: CASSQRTDLKAGDPTGELFF. The CDR3 nucleotides read TGTGCCAGCAGTCAGCGTACGGACTTAAAAGCGGGAGACCCCACCGGGGAGCTGTTTTTT.

V and J are TRBV5-6 and TRBJ1-2; no clear D gene. V dropped 0 bases and J dropped 8 bases, with 29 bases sitting between them. Looked up from germline, CDR1 is SGHDT and CDR2 is YYEEEE. The CDR3 loop spans 19 amino acids. The CDR3 region has the DNA TGTGCCAGCAGCTTGGCGTGGGTGTCAGGAGACAAAAACTTTTGGGGCTACACCTTC. Its translation: CASSLAWVSGDKNFWGYTF.

The J gene is TRBJ2-2, the V gene TRBV10-3; 8 nucleotides agree with TRBD2. The germline gives CDR1 ENHRY, CDR2 SYGVKD. This CDR3 has 16 residues. V lost 7 bases to trimming and J lost 4 bases; unmatched junction nucleotides: 11. The CDR3 sequence is CAITPVAGLITGELFF. CDR3 bases: TGTGCCATCACCCCCGTAGCGGGGCTTATCACCGGGGAGCTGTTTTTT.

This clone was counted a single time. The chain has TRBV7-2 and TRBJ1-4, with D unresolved. Germline V gives CDR1 SGHTA, CDR2 FQGNSA. The CDR3 is made up of 15 amino acids. Trimming removed 3 bases at V and 0 bases at J, with 8 bases between. CDR3 sequence: CASSFSGATNEKLFF. CDR3 bases: TGTGCCAGCAGCTTTTCCGGTGCAACTAATGAAAAACTGTTTTTT.

V is TRBV7-2 and J is TRBJ2-7, with no clear D. CDR1 and CDR2 (germline): SGHTA, FQGNSA. The CDR3 is made up of 12 amino acids. Trimming took off 9 bases at V and 7 bases at J, with 16 bases between the two ends. CDR3: CARMDQLGEQYF. CDR3 bases: TGTGCCAGAATGGACCAACTGGGGGAGCAGTACTTC.

CDR3 residues: CAIRGSANTEAFF. The CDR3 DNA follows: TGTGCCATCAGGGGGTCGGCGAACACTGAAGCTTTCTTT. The chain couples TRBV10-3 to TRBJ1-1; unclear D gene. Germline values: CDR1 ENHRY, CDR2 SYGVKD. The CDR3 spans 13 residues. Trimming shortened V by 6 bases and J by 1 base, and 9 bases separated the two germline ends.